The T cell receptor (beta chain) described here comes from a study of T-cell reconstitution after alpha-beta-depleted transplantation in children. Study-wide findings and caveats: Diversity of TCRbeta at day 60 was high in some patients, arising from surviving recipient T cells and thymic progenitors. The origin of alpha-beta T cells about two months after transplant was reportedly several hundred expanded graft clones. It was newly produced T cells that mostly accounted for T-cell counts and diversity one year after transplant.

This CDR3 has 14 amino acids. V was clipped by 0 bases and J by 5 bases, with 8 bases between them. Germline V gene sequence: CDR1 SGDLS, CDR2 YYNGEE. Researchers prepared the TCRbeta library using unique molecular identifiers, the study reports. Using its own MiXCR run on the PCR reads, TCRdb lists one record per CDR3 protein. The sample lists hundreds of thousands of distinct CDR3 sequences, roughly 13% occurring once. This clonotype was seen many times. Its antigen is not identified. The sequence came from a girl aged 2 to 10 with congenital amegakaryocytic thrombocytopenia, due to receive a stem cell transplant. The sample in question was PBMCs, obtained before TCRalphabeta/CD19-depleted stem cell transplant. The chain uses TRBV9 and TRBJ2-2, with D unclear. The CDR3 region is CASSVGQTTGELFF. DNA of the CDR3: TGTGCCAGCAGCGTAGGTCAGACAACCGGGGAGCTGTTTTTT.